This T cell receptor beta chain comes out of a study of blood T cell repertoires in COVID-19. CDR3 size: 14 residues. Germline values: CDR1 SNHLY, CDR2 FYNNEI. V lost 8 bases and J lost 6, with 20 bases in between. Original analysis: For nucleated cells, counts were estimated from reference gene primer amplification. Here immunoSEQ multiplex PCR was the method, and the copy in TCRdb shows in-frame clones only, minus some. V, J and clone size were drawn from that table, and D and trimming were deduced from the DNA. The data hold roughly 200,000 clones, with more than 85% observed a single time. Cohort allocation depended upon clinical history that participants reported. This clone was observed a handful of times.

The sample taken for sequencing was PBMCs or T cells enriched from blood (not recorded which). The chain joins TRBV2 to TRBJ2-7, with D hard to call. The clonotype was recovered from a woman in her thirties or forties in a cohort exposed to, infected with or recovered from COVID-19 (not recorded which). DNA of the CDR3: TGTGCCAGCGGTGCAGGTCCTATTCCCGCCGAGCAGTACTTC. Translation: CASGAGPIPAEQYF.